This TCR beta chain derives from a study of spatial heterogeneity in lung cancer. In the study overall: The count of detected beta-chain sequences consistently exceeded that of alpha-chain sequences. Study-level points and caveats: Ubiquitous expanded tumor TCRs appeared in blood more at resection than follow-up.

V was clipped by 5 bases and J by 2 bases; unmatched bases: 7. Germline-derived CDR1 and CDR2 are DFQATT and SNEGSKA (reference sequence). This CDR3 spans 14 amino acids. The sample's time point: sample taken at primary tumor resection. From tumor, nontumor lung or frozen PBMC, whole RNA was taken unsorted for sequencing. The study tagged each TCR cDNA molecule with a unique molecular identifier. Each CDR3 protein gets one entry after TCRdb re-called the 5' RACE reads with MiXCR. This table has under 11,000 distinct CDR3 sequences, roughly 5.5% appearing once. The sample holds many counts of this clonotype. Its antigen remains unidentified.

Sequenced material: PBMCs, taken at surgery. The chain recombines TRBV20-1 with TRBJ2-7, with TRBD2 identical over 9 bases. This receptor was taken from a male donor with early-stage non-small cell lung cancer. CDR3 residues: CSAYSGGRAYEQYF. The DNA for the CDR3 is TGCAGTGCTTACTCTGGCGGGAGGGCCTACGAGCAGTACTTC.